These 17 T cell receptor beta chains originate from one sample sequenced in a study of blood T cell repertoires in COVID-19. The method was immunoSEQ multiplex PCR; TCRdb's version includes in-frame clones alone and lacks a portion of them. Of under 300,000 clones in the sample, approximately 80% are singletons; the top ten hold around 3.5%. The sample taken for sequencing was peripheral blood. These receptor sequences come from a woman younger than 35 with acute or convalescent COVID-19.

This chain links TRBV20-1 with TRBJ2-7, with 10 bases aligning to TRBD2. This CDR3 comprises 14 residues. V shed 3 bases, J shed 5 bases, and the junction held 7 bases outside the gene matches. In germline, CDR1 is DFQATT, CDR2 SNEGSKA (reference sequence). CDR3 loop: CSASGVAGGHEQYF. DNA for the CDR3: TGCAGTGCTAGTGGGGTAGCGGGAGGCCACGAGCAGTACTTC.

The chain couples TRBV5-1 to TRBJ2-1; TRBD2 matches 11 bases. J gave up 8 bases and V 4 bases, and 17 bases lay outside the gene matches. The CDR3 has 18 residues. The germline V gene has CDR1 SGHRS and CDR2 YFSETQ. The CDR3 nucleotides are TGCGCCAGCAGCGTCGGGTCTAATAGCGGGAGGGCCGGGTATGAGCAGTTCTTC. It is translated as CASSVGSNSGRAGYEQFF.

CDR3 sequence reads: CASSRRGEEGYTF. The DNA of the CDR3 is TGTGCCAGCAGCCGACGGGGGGAGGAGGGCTACACCTTC. The chain links TRBV12-3 or TRBV12-4 to TRBJ1-2; maybe TRBD1 (5 bases). The CDR3 totals 13 residues. V dropped 6 bases and J dropped 8 bases, with 16 bases sitting between them.

The chain couples TRBV7-9 to TRBJ2-5, with 8 positions matching TRBD2. The junction had 10 bases not matched to a gene; V was cut back by 1 base and J by 3 bases. The germline CDR1 and CDR2 sequences are SEHNR and FQNEAQ (reference sequence). The CDR3 loop spans 17 amino acids. The CDR3 here is CASSLVVSSGREETQYF. The CDR3 coding sequence is TGTGCCAGCAGCTTAGTGGTATCGAGCGGGAGAGAAGAGACCCAGTACTTC.

This clone was found a few times. CDR3 sequence: CATNRGDTPLHF. The CDR3, as DNA: TGTGCCACTAACAGGGGCGACACACCCCTCCACTTT. The V call is TRBV7-9, the J call TRBJ1-6; 7 nucleotides match TRBD1. CDR1 SEHNR and CDR2 FQNEAQ come from the germline V gene (reference sequence). This CDR3 spans 12 amino acids. Trimming removed 10 bases from V and 11 bases from J; junction bases left unmatched: 8.

V gene TRBV27 combines with J gene TRBJ1-5; 10 bases line up with TRBD1. The germline gives CDR1 MNHEY, CDR2 SMNVEV (reference sequence). CDR3 length equals 15 residues. The V segment lost 8 bases and the J segment 4 bases; nucleotides outside the gene matches: 8. DNA for the CDR3: TGTGCCAGCGGACCCGGGACAGGGGATAATCAGCCCCAGCATTTT. Protein product: CASGPGTGDNQPQHF.

The V gene is TRBV7-2, the J gene TRBJ1-6; a possible D gene is TRBD1 (6 bases). Trimming stripped 1 base from V and 9 bases from J, with 13 bases between. In germline, CDR1 is SGHTA, CDR2 FQGNSA. The CDR3 spans 15 residues. CDR3 loop: CASSLVTGLGSPLHF. In DNA form, the CDR3 reads TGTGCCAGCAGCTTAGTAACAGGGTTGGGTTCACCCCTCCACTTT.

This clone was seen only a few times. This chain links TRBV6-4 with TRBJ2-2, with 9 bases lining up with TRBD2. Per the germline V gene, CDR1 is MRHNA and CDR2 is SNTAGT. J gave up 6 bases and V 0 bases, and 2 bases lay outside the gene matches. The CDR3 length is 15 residues. Written as DNA, the CDR3 is TGTGCCAGCAGTGACTCGCGGGAGGGTTCCGGGGAGCTGTTTTTT. Its translation: CASSDSREGSGELFF.

This clone was counted once. The chain is built from TRBV7-9 and TRBJ2-7; possible D gene TRBD2, 6 bases. The germline gives CDR1 SEHNR, CDR2 FQNEAQ (reference sequence). Deletions cut 5 bases from V and 1 base from J, with 18 bases between. The CDR3 has 16 residues. The CDR3 loop reads CASSPETGDSSYEQYF. The CDR3 DNA reads TGTGCCAGCAGCCCTGAGACGGGAGATAGTTCCTACGAGCAGTACTTC.

The V call is TRBV9, the J call TRBJ2-1; 7 bases align to TRBD2. The V segment lost 1 base and the J segment 0 bases; nucleotides outside the gene matches: 7. CDR3 size: 17 residues. The germline gives CDR1 SGDLS, CDR2 YYNGEE. CDR3 sequence: CASSVTGGSISYNEQFF. DNA for the CDR3: TGTGCCAGCAGCGTAACCGGCGGGAGTATCTCCTACAATGAGCAGTTCTTC. Using reference TRBV9 and TRBJ2-1 for the parts outside the CDR3, the full variable domain is DSGVTQTPKHLITATGQRVTLRCSPRSGDLSVYWYQQSLDQGLQFLIQYYNGEERAKGNILERFSAQQFPDLHSELNLSSLELGDSALYFCASSVTGGSISYNEQFFGPGTRLTVL.

This chain links TRBV28 with TRBJ2-7; TRBD2 agrees at 8 bases. The CDR3 has 15 amino acids. The junction had 11 bases not matched to a gene; V was cut back by 7 bases and J by 3 bases. Germline loops: CDR1 MDHEN, CDR2 SYDVKM. For the CDR3, the DNA is TGTGCCAGCAACCCCCTTAGCGGGATCCTCTACGAGCAGTACTTC. Protein sequence: CASNPLSGILYEQYF.

This clone was counted at least ten times. The chain is built from TRBV30 and TRBJ2-4; 16 bases are a match to TRBD2. J was trimmed by 0 bases and V by 3 bases; bases with no gene match: 2. Looked up from germline, CDR1 is GTSNPN and CDR2 is SVGIG (reference sequence). This CDR3 is 17 amino acids long. The CDR3 nucleotides are TGTGCCTGGAGGGGACTAGCGGGAGGGCTAGCCAAAAACATTCAGTACTTC. Translated: CAWRGLAGGLAKNIQYF.

V is TRBV19 and J is TRBJ1-1, with TRBD1 matching 10 bases. Losses at the gene ends were 7 bases for V and 7 bases for J; bases not matched to a gene: 6. The germline V gene encodes CDR1 LNHDA and CDR2 SQIVND (reference sequence). The CDR3 sequence is 13 residues long. CDR3 nucleotides: TGTGCCAGTAATCCGGGACAGGGGAGTGAAGCTTTCTTT. This encodes CASNPGQGSEAFF. Based on the CDR3 plus reference TRBV19 and TRBJ1-1, the full variable domain is DGGITQSPKYLFRKEGQNVTLSCEQNLNHDAMYWYRQDPGQGLRLIYYSQIVNDFQKGDIAEGYSVSREKKESFPLTVTSAQKNPTAFYLCASNPGQGSEAFFGQGTRLTVV.

V is TRBV29-1 and J is TRBJ2-1; 9 bases are a match to TRBD1. The CDR3 spans 12 residues. Germline CDR1 and CDR2: SQVTM and ANQGSEA. The J segment lost 7 bases and the V segment lost 4 bases, leaving 2 bases of the junction unmatched. CDR3 sequence reads: CSVAGTGNEQFF. For the CDR3, the DNA is TGCAGCGTTGCCGGGACAGGGAATGAGCAGTTCTTC.

The rearrangement uses TRBV6-6 and TRBJ1-5; D possibly corresponds to TRBD1 (6 bases). The germline CDR1 and CDR2 sequences are MNHNY and SVGAGI (reference sequence). This CDR3 is built from 15 residues. Trimming cost V 7 bases and J 5 bases, with 18 bases left between them. The DNA of the CDR3 is TGTGCCAGCACTCCGTACAGGGATCAGTATCAGCCCCAGCATTTT. It translates to CASTPYRDQYQPQHF.

The V gene is TRBV6-6, the J gene TRBJ2-5; 8 nucleotides match TRBD1. Germline assignment: CDR1 MNHNY and CDR2 SVGAGI (reference sequence). J lost 3 bases, V lost 7 bases, and 7 bases had no gene match. CDR3 length: 14 amino acids. CDR3 bases: TGTGCCAGCACCCTGGACAGGGTAAAAGAGACCCAGTACTTC. This gives the protein CASTLDRVKETQYF.

CDR3 in amino acids: CASSLSWRIGRLNEETQYF. CDR3 DNA: TGTGCCAGCAGCTTGAGTTGGCGGATTGGGAGATTGAATGAAGAGACCCAGTACTTC. This chain links TRBV7-6 with TRBJ2-5; a weak D match, TRBD2 (5 bases). The CDR3 spans 19 residues. V dropped 3 bases and J dropped 3 bases, with 26 bases sitting between them. The V gene's germline CDR1 is SGHVS and CDR2 FNYEAQ.